This entry concerns a single TCR beta chain. Only a few counts were recorded for this clone. It lacks a known antigen. No base quality information exists; no much larger clone differs at one position. Relative to germline, V is 7 bases shorter and J is 5 bases shorter, with 15 bases between their ends. Per the germline V gene, SNHLY is the CDR1 and FYNNEI is the CDR2. The CDR3 contains 15 residues, cysteine and phenylalanine counted. Of the read, only the CDR3 DNA is kept; its 45 bases are in frame from base 1. The record originates from a study of blood T cell repertoires in COVID-19 (dated by TCRdb to the early 2020s). For the wider study: The collaborator samples originated in the United States, Italy and Spain and spanned the acute and convalescent phases of COVID-19. The material from the prospective study consisted of cDNA or gDNA derived from T cells, B-cell-depleted T cells, or PBMCs. Subjects who had been exposed to COVID-19, were actively infected with it, or had recovered from it provided the deeply sampled blood TCRbeta repertoires that made up the dataset. A freely available public database, intended as a resource for researchers studying the immune response to SARS-CoV-2, is where the repertoires were released. Samples came from the ongoing ImmuneRACE study (first 160 participants) plus 1,254 subjects from 6 global collaborators. A de-identified subject ID, COVID-19 status, age in years and sex were almost always included in the sample metadata. HLA class I and class II types, where available, came from metadata supplied by the sample provider rather than from assay-based typing.

The investigation overall reported the following: How much clinical and demographic metadata was included differed by source and by participant, and the metadata was provided uncurated.

TCRbeta CDR3 regions were amplified from genomic DNA using the immunoSEQ Assay, a bias-controlled multiplex PCR. Per the original workflow: The number of nucleated cells in each sample was estimated by amplification of reference gene primers within the assay. To quantify the absolute abundance of each unique TCRbeta CDR3 rearrangement, sequence reads were collapsed and filtered. Productive Simpson clonality was computed per sample as the square root of Simpson's diversity index over productive rearrangements. Not all clones reach the TCRdb copy of this immuneACCESS table, which keeps in-frame sequences only. Checked studies attribute under half of the gap to unresolved V genes and leave the rest unexplained. The D gene and trimming were derived from the DNA, and the V and J assignments and clone size from that table. The sample table holds 100,000 or so clones, of which 85% to 95% were seen once. The ten largest make up around 6% of the sample.

The collaborating institutions used their own protocols to collect whole blood in K2EDTA tubes. For TCRbeta analysis, collaborators shipped samples as frozen whole blood, isolated PBMCs, or DNA extracted from either of those sample types. The rearranged segments are TRBV2 and TRBJ1-6; the D gene assignment is ambiguous. Sequences were obtained from peripheral blood. This receptor was taken from a man aged 45-65 years with active COVID-19. The bases read TGTGCCAGCATGGGGATGAGGGCTGATAATTCACCCCTCCACTTT. This codes for CASMGMRADNSPLHF.